This TCR beta chain was observed in a study of blood T cell repertoires in COVID-19. Produced via immunoSEQ multiplex PCR; TCRdb's table is partial and in-frame only. The profile shows some 100,000 clones, around 85% of them singletons. The CDR3 consists of 16 residues. Germline CDR1 reads PRHDT; CDR2 reads FYEKMQ (reference sequence). Trimming cost V 5 bases and J 4 bases; bases outside gene matches: 10. This rearrangement joins TRBV13 to TRBJ2-2; 7 bases map to TRBD1. The sequenced sample was peripheral blood. This sequence originates from a woman aged 55-69 years with acute or convalescent COVID-19. CDR3 protein: CASSLRQGRGTGELFF. CDR3 nucleotides: TGTGCCAGCAGCCTCAGACAGGGACGCGGCACCGGGGAGCTGTTTTTT. Full variable domain (outside the CDR3, taken from reference TRBV13 and TRBJ2-2): AAGVIQSPRHLIKEKRETATLKCYPIPRHDTVYWYQQGPGQDPQFLISFYEKMQSDKGSIPDRFSAQQFSDYHSELNMSSLELGDSALYFCASSLRQGRGTGELFFGEGSRLTVL.